This T cell receptor (beta chain) derives from a study of T cells in Graves' hyperthyroidism and ophthalmopathy. Researchers took RNA transcripts and amplified the TCR beta CDR3 regions from them. The HTBI primer set served for first-round RT-PCR of the TCR CDR3. Using its own MiXCR run on the multiplex PCR reads, TCRdb lists one record per CDR3 protein. The table shows over 250,000 distinct CDR3 sequences, with around 25% occurring only once. Ten or more counts support this clonotype. This receptor was identified in a man aged 40-55 years with Graves' hyperthyroidism that later progressed to Graves' ophthalmopathy. The specimen was blood.

Here the CDR3 reads CASVLRGGKNIQYF. The CDR3 coding sequence is TGTGCCAGCGTATTAAGGGGGGGTAAAAACATTCAGTACTTC. The chain joins TRBV2 to TRBJ2-4, with D possibly matching TRBD2 (7 bases). The CDR3 loop spans 14 amino acids. The germline gives CDR1 SNHLY, CDR2 FYNNEI. Trimming left V 8 bases short and J 4 bases short, with 15 bases between.